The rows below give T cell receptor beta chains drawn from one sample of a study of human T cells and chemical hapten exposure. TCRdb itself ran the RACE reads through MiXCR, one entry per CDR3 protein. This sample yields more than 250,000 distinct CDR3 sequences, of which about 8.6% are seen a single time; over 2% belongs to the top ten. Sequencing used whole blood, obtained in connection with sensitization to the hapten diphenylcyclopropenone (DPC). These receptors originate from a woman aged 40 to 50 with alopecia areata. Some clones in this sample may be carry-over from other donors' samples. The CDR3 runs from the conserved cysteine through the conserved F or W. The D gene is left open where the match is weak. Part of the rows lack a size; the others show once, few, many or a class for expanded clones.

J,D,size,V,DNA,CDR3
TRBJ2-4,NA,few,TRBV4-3,TGCGCCAGCAGCCAAGGCTTATTCCAGGGTCAAAACATTCAGTACTTC,CASSQGLFQGQNIQYF
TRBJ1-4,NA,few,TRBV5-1,TGCGCCAGCAGCTCAGGGGCAACTAATGAAAAACTGTTTTTT,CASSSGATNEKLFF
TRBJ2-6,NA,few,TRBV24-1,TGTGCCACCAGTGATTGGGGGTCTGGGGCCAACGTCCTGACTTTC,CATSDWGSGANVLTF
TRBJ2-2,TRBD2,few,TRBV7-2,TGTGCCAGCAGCTTAGTTCGACTAGCGGGCGCGAACACCGGGGAGCTGTTTTTT,CASSLVRLAGANTGELFF
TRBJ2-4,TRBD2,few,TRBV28,TGTGCCAGCAGTTTACCCCTGCGGGGGGAAGCCAAAAACATTCAGTACTTC,CASSLPLRGEAKNIQYF
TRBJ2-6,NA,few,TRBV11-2,TGTGCCAGCAGCTTACAATTCAGACACCCCTCTGGGGCCAACGTCCTGACTTTC,CASSLQFRHPSGANVLTF
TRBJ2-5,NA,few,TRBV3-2,TGTGCCAGCAGCCAAGATCTAGCGGGAGTGAAGGAGACCCAGTACTTC,CASSQDLAGVKETQYF
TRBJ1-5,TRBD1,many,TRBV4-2,TGTGCCAGCAGCCAAGAGGGGACAGGAAGAAATCAGCCCCAGCATTTT,CASSQEGTGRNQPQHF
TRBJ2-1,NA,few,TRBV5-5,TGTGCCAGCAGCTCGCCCTCAGGGGATAGAGGGCAGTTCTTC,CASSSPSGDRGQFF
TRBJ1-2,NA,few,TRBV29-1,TGCAGCGTTTACCCCTCAGGGAACTATGGCTACACCTTC,CSVYPSGNYGYTF
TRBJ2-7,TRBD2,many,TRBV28,TGTGCCAGCAGTTTGGTCCGTCCCACTACGACTAGCGGGAGAAGGAACGAGCAGTACTTC,CASSLVRPTTTSGRRNEQYF
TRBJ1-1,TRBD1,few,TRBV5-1,TGCGCCAGCAGCTTGCTAGTGACAGGGGTGAACACTGAAGCTTTCTTT,CASSLLVTGVNTEAFF
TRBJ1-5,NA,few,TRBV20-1,TGCAGTGCTAGTCGACAGTTCAATCAGCCCCAGCATTTT,CSASRQFNQPQHF
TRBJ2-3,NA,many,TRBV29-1,TGCAGCGTCCTCAGGGAATTCCCAGATACGCAGTATTTT,CSVLREFPDTQYF
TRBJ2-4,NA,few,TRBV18,TGTGCCAGCTCACCACGGGACTCTTCGAACATTCAGTACTTC,CASSPRDSSNIQYF
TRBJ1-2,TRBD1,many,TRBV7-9,TGTGCCAGCGGGACAGGGGGTGGATATGGCTACACCTTC,CASGTGGGYGYTF
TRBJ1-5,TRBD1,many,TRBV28,TGTGCCAGCAGTTCCCCCGGGACAGGGGATGGCAATCAGCCCCAGCATTTT,CASSSPGTGDGNQPQHF
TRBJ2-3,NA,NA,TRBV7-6,TGTGCCAGCAGCTTGACGGGACTCGGCACAGATACGCAGTATTTT,CASSLTGLGTDTQYF
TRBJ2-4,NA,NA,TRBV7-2,TGTGCCAGCAGCTTAGGTACTAATCGCATTCAGTACTTC,CASSLGTNRIQYF
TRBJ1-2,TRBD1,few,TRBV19,TGTGCCAGTAGTATCGATTCGGGACAGAATGGTGATCGGGATGGCTACACCTTC,CASSIDSGQNGDRDGYTF
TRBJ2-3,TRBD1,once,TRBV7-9,TGTGCCAGCAGCTTTTCGACAGGGGCTAGCACAGATACGCAGTATTTT,CASSFSTGASTDTQYF
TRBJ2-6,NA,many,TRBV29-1,TGCAGCGTTGCGGCAGTGAATGGGGCCAACGTCCTGACTTTC,CSVAAVNGANVLTF
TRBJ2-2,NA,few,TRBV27,TGTGCCAGCAGTTTCAATCGACAGGCCGGGGAGCTGTTTTTT,CASSFNRQAGELFF
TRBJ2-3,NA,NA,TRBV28,TGTGCCAGCGGGGGACGAGGGCCCCAACCTACAGATACGCAGTATTTT,CASGGRGPQPTDTQYF
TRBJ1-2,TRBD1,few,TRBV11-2,TGTGCCAGCAGCTTATCGCCCAGGGGGAGCTATGGCTACACCTTC,CASSLSPRGSYGYTF
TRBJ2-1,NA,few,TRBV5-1,TGCGCCAGCAGCGCCCGCTTGGGGAGCTCCTACAATGAGCAGTTCTTC,CASSARLGSSYNEQFF
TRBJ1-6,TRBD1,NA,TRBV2,TGTGCCAGCACGAAAGGAACAGGGGGCAATTCACCCCTCCACTTT,CASTKGTGGNSPLHF
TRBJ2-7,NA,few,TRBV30,TGTGCCTGGGGCAGGGACACCTACGAGCAGTACTTC,CAWGRDTYEQYF
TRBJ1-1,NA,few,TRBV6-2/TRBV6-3,TGTGCCAGCAGTTGGGGGGGCGCTTCTACTGAAGCTTTCTTT,CASSWGGASTEAFF
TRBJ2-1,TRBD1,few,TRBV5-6,TGTGCCAGCAGCCCTCCCGGGACAGGTTACAATGAGCAGTTCTTC,CASSPPGTGYNEQFF
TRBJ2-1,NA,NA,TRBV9,TGTGCCAGCAGCGTCGGCGGGGAGTGGTCCTACAATGAGCAGTTCTTC,CASSVGGEWSYNEQFF
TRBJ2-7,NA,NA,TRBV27,TGTGCCAGCAGTTTATCGAACTCAAACAGGGATTCCTACGAGCAGTACTTC,CASSLSNSNRDSYEQYF
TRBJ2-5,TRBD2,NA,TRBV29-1,TGCAGCGTTGCAAGGGCTAGCGGACAAGAGACCCAGTACTTC,CSVARASGQETQYF
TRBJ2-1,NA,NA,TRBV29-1,TGCAGCGTTGACGGTTTGACGAATGAGCAGTTCTTC,CSVDGLTNEQFF
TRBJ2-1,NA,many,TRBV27,TGTGCCAGCAGTTCTAGCTCCAGCTCCTACAATGAGCAGTTCTTC,CASSSSSSSYNEQFF
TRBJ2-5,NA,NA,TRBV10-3,TGTGCCATCAGTGGGCAGGGGAGAGGGGAGACCCAGTACTTC,CAISGQGRGETQYF
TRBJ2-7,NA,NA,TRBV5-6,TGTGCCAGCAGCTTGGGTCCCTCAGGGGCCCCCTACGAGCAGTACTTC,CASSLGPSGAPYEQYF
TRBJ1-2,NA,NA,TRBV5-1,TGCGCCAGCAGCTTGGCCCACCGGGGGGATGGCTACACCTTC,CASSLAHRGDGYTF
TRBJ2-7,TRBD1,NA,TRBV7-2,TGTGCCAGCAGCCAGAACCGGGACAGGGGCACCTACGAGCAGTACTTC,CASSQNRDRGTYEQYF
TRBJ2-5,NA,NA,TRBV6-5,TGTGCCAGCAGTCCAACGGGACGGACACAAGAGACCCAGTACTTC,CASSPTGRTQETQYF
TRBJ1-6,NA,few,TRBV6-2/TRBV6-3,TGTGCCAGCAGTTACACCTGGGGCTACAATTCACCCCTCCACTTT,CASSYTWGYNSPLHF
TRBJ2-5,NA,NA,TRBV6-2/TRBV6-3,TGTGCCGCTGAGGGAGTTCGAGGAGAGACCCAGTACTTC,CAAEGVRGETQYF
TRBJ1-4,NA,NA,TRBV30,TGTGCCTGGAGTGTACCCGGGGGCCCCCATGAAAAACTGTTTTTT,CAWSVPGGPHEKLFF
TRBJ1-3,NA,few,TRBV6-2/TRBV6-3,TGTGCCAGCAGTTCTGACGGGGTCCTACACTCTGGAAACACCATATATTTT,CASSSDGVLHSGNTIYF
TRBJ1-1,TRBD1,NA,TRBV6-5,TGTGCCAGCAGTTACGGTCAGGGGGAAGGGACTGAAGCTTTCTTT,CASSYGQGEGTEAFF
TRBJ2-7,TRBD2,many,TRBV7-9,TGTGCCAGCAGCGGTGGGACTAGTACTTCCTACGAGCAGTACTTC,CASSGGTSTSYEQYF
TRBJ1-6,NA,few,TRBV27,TGTGCCAGCAGTTTATATGGGGGAGCTCATAATTCACCCCTCCACTTT,CASSLYGGAHNSPLHF
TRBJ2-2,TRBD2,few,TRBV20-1,TGCAGTGCACAGAACCGGCTAGCGGGACGACAAGCCGGGGAGCTGTTTTTT,CSAQNRLAGRQAGELFF
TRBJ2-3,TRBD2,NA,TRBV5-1,TGCGCCAGCAGCTTTAGCGGGAGGAGCACAGATACGCAGTATTTT,CASSFSGRSTDTQYF
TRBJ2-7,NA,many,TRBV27,TGTGCCAGCAGTTTAAGAGGTCAGGGACCCGTCTACGAGCAGTACTTC,CASSLRGQGPVYEQYF
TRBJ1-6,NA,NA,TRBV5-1,TGCGCCAGCAGCGCAGGGATTCTCGAATCACCCCTCCACTTT,CASSAGILESPLHF
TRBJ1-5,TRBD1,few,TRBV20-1,TGCAGTGCTAGCCAGGGGGCTTACAATCAGCCCCAGCATTTT,CSASQGAYNQPQHF
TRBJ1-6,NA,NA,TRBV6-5,TGTGCCAGCAGTTACTGGGGACCCGGACGAGCCCATCTCTCCTATAATTCACCCCTCCACTTT,CASSYWGPGRAHLSYNSPLHF
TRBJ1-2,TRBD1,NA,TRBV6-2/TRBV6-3,TGTGCCAGCAGTTACCCACCGGACAGGATCGATGGCTACACCTTC,CASSYPPDRIDGYTF
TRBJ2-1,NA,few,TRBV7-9,TGTGCCAGCAGCCCGGACTTCGTCAATGAGCAGTTCTTC,CASSPDFVNEQFF